These 21 T cell receptor beta chains were sequenced from one sample in a study of cytomegalovirus exposure and HLA in healthy donors. The PCR made use of 60 Vbeta and 13 Jbeta primers. The table came from immunoSEQ multiplex PCR; TCRdb's copy has only in-frame clones and leaves some out. The sample consists of 150,000 or so clones, around 80% of them appearing once. Sequencing input: PBMCs. All receptors come from a woman aged 40 to 55 in good health and CMV-seronegative.

V usage is TRBV2 and J usage is TRBJ2-5, with TRBD2 matching 12 bases. The J call may be incorrect, as the DNA end agrees better with TRBJ2-7. The CDR3 sequence is 15 residues long. The germline V gene encodes CDR1 SNHLY and CDR2 FYNNEI. The CDR3 loop is CASRLTSGSSYEQYF. CDR3 DNA sequence: TGTGCCAGCAGATTGACTAGCGGGAGCTCCTACGAGCAGTACTTC.

This clone was picked up a small number of times. V is TRBV28 and J is TRBJ2-3; 7 bases map to TRBD2. The germline V gene encodes CDR1 MDHEN and CDR2 SYDVKM. V shed 7 bases, J shed 3 bases, and the junction held 19 bases outside the gene matches. This CDR3 comprises 18 residues. The CDR3 DNA sequence: TGTGCCAGCACTACTTTAGGGGTCCGGGGGGAGTCGACAGATACGCAGTATTTT. It codes for CASTTLGVRGESTDTQYF. The full variable domain, its missing parts supplied by reference TRBV28 and TRBJ2-3, is DVKVTQSSRYLVKRTGEKVFLECVQDMDHENMFWYRQDPGLGLRLIYFSYDVKMKEKGDIPEGYSVSREKKERFSLILESASTNQTSMYLCASTTLGVRGESTDTQYFGPGTRLTVL.

The chain is built from TRBV29-1 and TRBJ1-5; a weak D match, TRBD1 (6 bases). This CDR3 is 12 amino acids long. Looked up from germline, CDR1 is SQVTM and CDR2 is ANQGSEA. V dropped 6 bases and J dropped 3 bases, with 9 bases sitting between them. CDR3 in DNA: TGCAGCGTCCGGGACAACAATCAGCCCCAGCATTTT. It is translated as CSVRDNNQPQHF.

V and J are TRBV5-4 and TRBJ1-1; D unresolved. The CDR3 runs 14 residues. Germline-derived CDR1 and CDR2 are SGHNT and YYREEE (reference sequence). The germline V and J ends were trimmed by 0 bases and 4 bases, with 10 bases remaining between them. In DNA form, the CDR3 reads TGTGCCAGCAGCTTGGATAGGGAGAGCACTGAAGCTTTCTTT. Protein product: CASSLDRESTEAFF. Combining the CDR3 with reference TRBV5-4 and TRBJ1-1 gives the whole variable domain ETGVTQSPTHLIKTRGQQVTLRCSSQSGHNTVSWYQQALGQGPQFIFQYYREEENGRGNFPPRFSGLQFPNYSSELNVNALELDDSALYLCASSLDRESTEAFFGQGTRLTVV.

This clone showed up just a few times. The J gene is TRBJ1-2, the V gene TRBV6-5, with D possibly TRBD1 on 6 matching bases. The CDR3 covers 14 residues. Trimming took 2 bases from V and 2 from J, leaving 9 bases between them. Germline V gene data show CDR1 as MNHEY and CDR2 as SVGAGI. This chain's CDR3 is CASSYRQENYGYTF. The CDR3 coding sequence is TGTGCCAGCAGTTACAGACAGGAGAACTATGGCTACACCTTC.

The chain combines TRBV9 with TRBJ1-3; 7 nucleotides match TRBD1. CDR3 length: 15 residues. Germline CDR1 is SGDLS and CDR2 is YYNGEE. After removal of 0 bases from V and 2 bases from J, the junction contained 2 bases not matched to a gene. CDR3 coding DNA: TGTGCCAGCAGCGTAGATGGGACAGCTGGAAACACCATATATTTT. Residues: CASSVDGTAGNTIYF.

The V gene is TRBV7-2, the J gene TRBJ2-5; TRBD1 agrees at 7 bases. The germline CDR1 and CDR2 sequences are SGHTA and FQGNSA. This CDR3 is 15 amino acids long. Trimming took 5 bases from V and 2 from J; bases not matched to a gene: 8. The CDR3 here is CASSPWDREQETQYF. In nucleotides, the CDR3 is TGTGCCAGCAGCCCCTGGGACAGAGAACAAGAGACCCAGTACTTC.

The gene calls are TRBV9 and TRBJ1-2; 9 bases line up with TRBD1. The junction had 4 bases not matched to a gene; V was cut back by 3 bases and J by 4 bases. The CDR3 covers 14 residues. Looked up from germline, CDR1 is SGDLS and CDR2 is YYNGEE. As DNA, the CDR3 is TGTGCCAGCAGCGAACAGGGGGCTGGCTATGGCTACACCTTC. Residues: CASSEQGAGYGYTF.

The rearrangement links TRBV28 to TRBJ2-7; 7 nucleotides match TRBD2. V shed 7 bases, J shed 4 bases, and the junction held 7 bases outside the gene matches. Germline assignment: CDR1 MDHEN and CDR2 SYDVKM. This CDR3 region has 13 residues. CDR3 loop: CASTLPGRYEQYF. In DNA form, the CDR3 reads TGTGCCAGCACCCTCCCCGGGAGGTACGAGCAGTACTTC.

This clone was observed once. The chain joins TRBV5-5 to TRBJ2-3, with TRBD2 matching 9 bases. V was clipped by 5 bases and J by 2 bases; unmatched bases: 6. The CDR3 spans 15 residues. Germline CDR1 SGHKS, CDR2 YYEKEE (reference sequence). CDR3 sequence: CASSRSSGTTDTQYF. CDR3 nucleotide sequence: TGTGCCAGCAGTCGTTCTAGCGGGACCACAGATACGCAGTATTTT. Using reference TRBV5-5 and TRBJ2-3 for the parts outside the CDR3, the full variable domain is DAGVTQSPTHLIKTRGQQVTLRCSPISGHKSVSWYQQVLGQGPQFIFQYYEKEERGRGNFPDRFSARQFPNYSSELNVNALLLGDSALYLCASSRSSGTTDTQYFGPGTRLTVL.

The V call is TRBV4-1, the J call TRBJ1-2, with D possibly TRBD1 on 5 matching bases. The CDR3 runs 16 residues. Germline CDR1 MGHRA, CDR2 YSYEKL. V was pared by 3 bases and J by 4 bases, with 18 bases between. The CDR3 reads CASSQQSRTGFYGYTF. CDR3 in DNA: TGCGCCAGCAGCCAGCAGTCTCGCACAGGATTCTATGGCTACACCTTC.

This clone was seen just once. The genes are TRBV7-9 and TRBJ2-2; 12 bases are a match to TRBD1. The CDR3 totals 16 residues. With 0 bases clipped from V and 7 bases from J, the junction kept 3 bases outside the gene matches. The germline V gene encodes CDR1 SEHNR and CDR2 FQNEAQ (reference sequence). DNA for the CDR3: TGTGCCAGCAGCTTAGCCGGGACAGGGGGCATCGGGGAGCTGTTTTTT. It yields the protein CASSLAGTGGIGELFF.

The chain joins TRBV4-1 to TRBJ2-5; no reliable D call. The J call is doubtful: the DNA matches TRBJ2-7 better. The germline gives CDR1 MGHRA, CDR2 YSYEKL. The CDR3 loop spans 13 amino acids. The CDR3 DNA is TGCGCCAGCAGCCCGAAATTGTCCTACGAGCAGTACTTC. The encoded protein is CASSPKLSYEQYF.

This chain links TRBV15 with TRBJ2-7, with D hard to call. The CDR3 runs to 13 residues. Trimming took off 0 bases at V and 2 bases at J, with 5 bases between the two ends. CDR1 is LNHNV and CDR2 is YYDKDF in the germline V gene (reference sequence). This chain's CDR3 is CATSRDRTYEQYF. The CDR3 DNA is TGTGCCACCAGCAGAGACAGGACCTACGAGCAGTACTTC. The variable domain in full, with the rest retrieved from reference TRBV15 and TRBJ2-7, is DAMVIQNPRYQVTQFGKPVTLSCSQTLNHNVMYWYQQKSSQAPKLLFHYYDKDFNNEADTPDNFQSRRPNTSFCFLDIRSPGLGDTAMYLCATSRDRTYEQYFGPGTRLTVT.

This sequence joins TRBV25-1 and TRBJ1-2; the D is unclear. V shed 2 bases and J shed 4 bases, with 14 bases lying between them. Germline-derived CDR1 and CDR2 are MGHDK and SYGVNS. The CDR3 is 15 amino acids. The CDR3 DNA reads as TGTGCCAGCAGTGAAGGGTTCGGGGAAGGCTATGGCTACACCTTC. This encodes CASSEGFGEGYGYTF.

This chain joins TRBV27 and TRBJ1-4; tentative D call: TRBD1 (5 bases). Germline V gives CDR1 MNHEY, CDR2 SMNVEV (reference sequence). The CDR3 has 15 residues. V lost 7 bases to trimming and J lost 7 bases, with 19 bases between them. The CDR3 DNA sequence: TGTGCCAGCACTTCTTTATGGGGCGCGGCTGAAAAACTGTTTTTT. Translating it yields CASTSLWGAAEKLFF.

The table lists this clone with a count of one. CDR3 nucleotide sequence: TGCAGCGTAACTACCGGACAGGGACTGGCCGAGCAGTACTTC. This encodes CSVTTGQGLAEQYF. V is TRBV29-1 and J is TRBJ2-7, with 8 bases aligning to TRBD1. There are 14 residues in the CDR3. Germline V gene data show CDR1 as SQVTM and CDR2 as ANQGSEA. The V and J ends lost 6 bases and 6 bases, in that order; junction bases with no gene match: 13.

J is TRBJ2-3 and V is TRBV27; 7 bases are a match to TRBD2. Germline V gene lookup returns CDR1 MNHEY and CDR2 SMNVEV (reference sequence). The CDR3 is made up of 15 amino acids. Trimming at V came to 3 bases and at J to 4 bases, leaving 7 bases not matched to a gene. The CDR3 coding sequence is TGTGCCAGCAGTTTTGGGGGAGGGCCCCCAGATACGCAGTATTTT. Its protein is CASSFGGGPPDTQYF.

The chain employs TRBV5-4 and TRBJ1-2, with TRBD1 matching over 8 bases. From germline, CDR1 is SGHNT and CDR2 YYREEE (reference sequence). The CDR3 has 14 residues. V dropped 1 base and J dropped 5; count of bases not matched to a gene: 4. The chain's CDR3 is CASSLTGGGYGYTF. The CDR3 bases are TGTGCCAGCAGCTTGACAGGGGGAGGGTATGGCTACACCTTC.

The chain recombines TRBV28 with TRBJ2-4; D is perhaps TRBD2 (5 bases). The germline V and J ends were trimmed by 8 bases and 4 bases, with 18 bases remaining between them. There are 15 residues in the CDR3. CDR1 and CDR2 from the germline V gene are MDHEN and SYDVKM. CDR3 nucleotide sequence: TGTGCCAGCGGCCTAGCCGGGTACCAAAAAAACATTCAGTACTTC. Amino acid sequence: CASGLAGYQKNIQYF.

This chain uses TRBV6-6 with TRBJ2-5, with 8 bases lining up with TRBD2. Germline trimming cut 6 bases from V and 6 bases from J; bases unmatched to any gene: 12. The CDR3 is 15 amino acids. Germline V gives CDR1 MNHNY, CDR2 SVGAGI (reference sequence). The DNA for the CDR3 is TGTGCCAGCAGCCTTCCGGGGGGGGGCAAGAAGACCCAGTACTTC. Its protein is CASSLPGGGKKTQYF.